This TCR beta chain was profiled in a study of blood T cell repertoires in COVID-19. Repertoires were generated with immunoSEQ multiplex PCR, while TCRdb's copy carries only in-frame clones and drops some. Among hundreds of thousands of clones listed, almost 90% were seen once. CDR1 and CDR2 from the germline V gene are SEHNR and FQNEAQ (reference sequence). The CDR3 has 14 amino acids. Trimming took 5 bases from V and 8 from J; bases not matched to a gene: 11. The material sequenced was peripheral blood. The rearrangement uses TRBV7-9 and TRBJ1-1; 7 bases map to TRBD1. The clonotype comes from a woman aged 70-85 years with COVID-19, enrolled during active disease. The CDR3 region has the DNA TGTGCCAGCAGCGTAACAGGGGTCCCCACCGAAGCTTTCTTT. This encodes CASSVTGVPTEAFF.